Listed below are T cell receptor beta chains from one sample, sequenced in a study of identical twins. TCRdb re-called the 5' RACE reads with MiXCR, one entry per CDR3 protein. Here the sample spans under 1 million distinct CDR3 sequences, about 12% being singletons. This sample also belongs to another study, concerning yellow fever vaccine responses in identical twins.

The sample taken for sequencing was PBMCs. These receptors all stem from a woman between 18 and 30 years old in good health. Each CDR3 is given with its conserved first and last residue. The D gene is left open where the match is weak. Clone size is stated in some rows and not others, as once, few, many or a class when expanded.

D gene	V gene	clone size	J gene	CDR3 DNA	CDR3 protein
NA	TRBV12-3/TRBV12-4	many	TRBJ1-1	TGTGCCAGCGTGTTGAACACTGAAGCTTTCTTT	CASVLNTEAFF
TRBD2	TRBV20-1	NA	TRBJ2-3	TGCAGTGCTAGAGATCCCCAGCGGGGCCGACTTAGCACAGATACGCAGTATTTT	CSARDPQRGRLSTDTQYF
TRBD2	TRBV12-3/TRBV12-4	few	TRBJ2-1	TGTGCCAGCAGTACCAGGACTAGCGGGGCGGTCGATGAGCAGTTCTTC	CASSTRTSGAVDEQFF
TRBD1	TRBV4-1	few	TRBJ2-7	TGCGCCAGCAGTCGGACAGGGGATTCCTACGAGCAGTACTTC	CASSRTGDSYEQYF
TRBD1	TRBV27	few	TRBJ2-1	TGTGCCAGCAGTACCCGGGACAGGGATTTGAATGAGCAGTTCTTC	CASSTRDRDLNEQFF
NA	TRBV7-2	NA	TRBJ2-1	TGTGCCAGCAGCTTAACCTCGACAGGCTACAATGAGCAGTTCTTC	CASSLTSTGYNEQFF
TRBD2	TRBV5-1	NA	TRBJ2-5	TGCGCCAGCAGCTTAGGCGGGAGACTCCAAGAGACCCAGTACTTC	CASSLGGRLQETQYF
NA	TRBV11-2	few	TRBJ1-6	TGTGCCAGCAGCTTACGGTCTGCAGGGGCGGGTTCACCCCTCCACTTT	CASSLRSAGAGSPLHF
NA	TRBV20-1	NA	TRBJ2-7	TGCAGTGCTCCAGGAAGCGGACCTTTATACGAGCAGTACTTC	CSAPGSGPLYEQYF
NA	TRBV7-8	few	TRBJ2-1	TGTGCCAGCAGGAAGACGTGGCTCGATTACAATGAGCAGTTCTTC	CASRKTWLDYNEQFF
TRBD2	TRBV15	few	TRBJ2-3	TGTGCCACCAGCAGAGATCCCCCTAGCGGGGGCGCAGATACGCAGTATTTT	CATSRDPPSGGADTQYF
NA	TRBV5-1	many	TRBJ2-2	TGCGCCAGCAGCTTGGAAGCGGCCGGGGAGCTGTTTTTT	CASSLEAAGELFF
TRBD1	TRBV12-3/TRBV12-4	many	TRBJ2-2	TGTGCCAGCAGTCCTGGGACAGCCGGGGAGCTGTTTTTT	CASSPGTAGELFF
NA	TRBV12-3/TRBV12-4	NA	TRBJ1-1	TGTGCCAGCAGTACCCGAGGAGGAGGAGACACTGAAGCTTTCTTT	CASSTRGGGDTEAFF
TRBD2	TRBV6-1	NA	TRBJ2-5	TGTGCCAGCAGTGGATCGCTAGCGGGGGGGAAAGAGACCCAGTACTTC	CASSGSLAGGKETQYF
NA	TRBV7-9	many	TRBJ2-1	TGTGCCAGCAGCTTTTCCGACAGCGCATACAATGAGCAGTTCTTC	CASSFSDSAYNEQFF
NA	TRBV20-1	NA	TRBJ2-1	TGCAGTGCTACCCGTGTTTCGTCCTACAATGAGCAGTTCTTC	CSATRVSSYNEQFF
NA	TRBV5-1	NA	TRBJ2-2	TGCGCCAGCAGCCGACAGTTTACCACCGGGGAGCTGTTTTTT	CASSRQFTTGELFF
NA	TRBV12-3/TRBV12-4	few	TRBJ2-5	TGTGCCAGCAGTTGGGCTTCGGAGACCCAGTACTTC	CASSWASETQYF
TRBD2	TRBV5-1	many	TRBJ2-2	TGCGCCAGCAGCTTGGTTACTAGCGGGAGGCGTCGGGACGCCGGGGAGCTGTTTTTT	CASSLVTSGRRRDAGELFF
NA	TRBV7-8	many	TRBJ2-3	TGTGCCAGCAGCTCCCGTAGGGGCACAGATACGCAGTATTTT	CASSSRRGTDTQYF
TRBD1	TRBV27	many	TRBJ1-2	TGTGCCAGCAGGCGACAGGGAAGGGACTATGGCTACACCTTC	CASRRQGRDYGYTF
NA	TRBV4-1	few	TRBJ1-1	TGCGCCAGCATGGGACAGAACACTGAAGCTTTCTTT	CASMGQNTEAFF
NA	TRBV27	few	TRBJ2-6	TGTGCCAGCAGTTTATTGGACGGGGCCAACGTCCTGACTTTC	CASSLLDGANVLTF
NA	TRBV15	NA	TRBJ2-1	TGTGCCACCAGCGGTCAGGGCGATGAGCAGTTCTTC	CATSGQGDEQFF
TRBD1	TRBV3-1	NA	TRBJ1-5	TGTGCCAGCAGCCAAGACAGGGGGCCTGGTCAGCCCCAGCATTTT	CASSQDRGPGQPQHF
NA	TRBV5-1	few	TRBJ1-5	TGCGCCAGCAGCAAAACCGGGGGTAGCAATCAGCCCCAGCATTTT	CASSKTGGSNQPQHF
TRBD2	TRBV15	few	TRBJ2-1	TGTGCCACCAGCGTGACGACTAGCGGGGGGGCGTATGAGCAGTTCTTC	CATSVTTSGGAYEQFF
TRBD1	TRBV20-1	few	TRBJ1-6	TGCAGTGCCGCGACAGGGGGCTTGGGTTCACCCCTCCACTTT	CSAATGGLGSPLHF
NA	TRBV5-1	NA	TRBJ1-1	TGCGCCAGCAGCTTGAGACCTGCTGACACTGAAGCTTTCTTT	CASSLRPADTEAFF
TRBD2	TRBV5-1	NA	TRBJ2-1	TGCGCCAGCAGCTTGTTCCCGGGACTAGCGGGAGGGGGCAGCGACAATGAGCAGTTCTTC	CASSLFPGLAGGGSDNEQFF
NA	TRBV5-1	few	TRBJ2-2	TGCGCCAGCAGCCCAATGGGGGTAAACACCGGGGAGCTGTTTTTT	CASSPMGVNTGELFF
NA	TRBV6-5	NA	TRBJ2-2	TGTGTCAGCAGTTACTCGCGCCAGGGTACGGCCGGGGAGCTGTTTTTT	CVSSYSRQGTAGELFF
TRBD1	TRBV29-1	NA	TRBJ1-4	TGCAGCGCAGGGGGGGAAGAAAAACTGTTTTTT	CSAGGEEKLFF
TRBD2	TRBV6-2/TRBV6-3	NA	TRBJ2-1	TGTGCCAGCAGCTGGATAGCGGGAGAACACGAGATCGCCTACAATGAGCAGTTCTTC	CASSWIAGEHEIAYNEQFF
TRBD2	TRBV25-1	few	TRBJ2-3	TGTGCCAGCAGTGACTTGCGACTAGCGGGGGTTGATACGCAGTATTTT	CASSDLRLAGVDTQYF
TRBD2	TRBV29-1	NA	TRBJ2-1	TGCAGCGTTCATTCCTCCGGGACTAGCGCCTACAATGAGCAGTTCTTC	CSVHSSGTSAYNEQFF
NA	TRBV18	NA	TRBJ2-3	TGTGCCAGCTCACCGTCGGGTGGCTTCATTACTAGCACAGATACGCAGTATTTT	CASSPSGGFITSTDTQYF
TRBD2	TRBV4-1	few	TRBJ2-1	TGCGCCAGCAGCCAAGACGGGGGACTAGCCCTTAATGAGCAGTTCTTC	CASSQDGGLALNEQFF
NA	TRBV7-3	few	TRBJ2-5	TGTGCCAGCAGCTTAATGGGGGGCCGGGAGACCCAGTACTTC	CASSLMGGRETQYF
TRBD1	TRBV12-3/TRBV12-4	many	TRBJ2-3	TGTGCCAGCAGTTTCGGAGACAGGGGGGATACGCAGTATTTT	CASSFGDRGDTQYF
NA	TRBV6-2/TRBV6-3	few	TRBJ2-6	TGTGCCAGCAAACCCCGAGTCGGGGGGCCACTTTCACTCAACTCTGGGGCCAACGTCCTGACTTTC	CASKPRVGGPLSLNSGANVLTF